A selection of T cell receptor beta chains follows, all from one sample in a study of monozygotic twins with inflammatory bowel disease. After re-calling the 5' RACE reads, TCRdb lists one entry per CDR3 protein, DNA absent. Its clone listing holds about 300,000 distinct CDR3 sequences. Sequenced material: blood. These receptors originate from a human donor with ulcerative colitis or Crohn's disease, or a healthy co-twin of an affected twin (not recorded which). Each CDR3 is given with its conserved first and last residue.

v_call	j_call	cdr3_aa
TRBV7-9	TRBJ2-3	CASSLGRTLWDTQYF
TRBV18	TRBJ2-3	CASSPGGPSTDTQYF
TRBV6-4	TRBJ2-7	CASSAVRGYEQYF
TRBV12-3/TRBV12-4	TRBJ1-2	CASSLASAVWAYGYTF
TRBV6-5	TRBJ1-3	CASSYGISGNTIYF
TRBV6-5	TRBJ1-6	CASSYSGTVYNSPLHF
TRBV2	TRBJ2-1	CASRGDPSSYNEQFF
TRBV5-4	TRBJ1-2	CASSLTVNYGYTF
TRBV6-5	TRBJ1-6	CASSYLGQGRNSPLHF
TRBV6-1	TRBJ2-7	CASSESGRDEQYF
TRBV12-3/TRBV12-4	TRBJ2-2	CASMTSGRAGELFF
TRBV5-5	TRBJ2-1	CASSPGLAASYNEQFF
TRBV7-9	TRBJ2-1	CASSFGSSLSYNEQFF
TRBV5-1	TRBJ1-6	CASSLEQGESPLHF
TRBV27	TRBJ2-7	CASSLLGPPSYEQYF